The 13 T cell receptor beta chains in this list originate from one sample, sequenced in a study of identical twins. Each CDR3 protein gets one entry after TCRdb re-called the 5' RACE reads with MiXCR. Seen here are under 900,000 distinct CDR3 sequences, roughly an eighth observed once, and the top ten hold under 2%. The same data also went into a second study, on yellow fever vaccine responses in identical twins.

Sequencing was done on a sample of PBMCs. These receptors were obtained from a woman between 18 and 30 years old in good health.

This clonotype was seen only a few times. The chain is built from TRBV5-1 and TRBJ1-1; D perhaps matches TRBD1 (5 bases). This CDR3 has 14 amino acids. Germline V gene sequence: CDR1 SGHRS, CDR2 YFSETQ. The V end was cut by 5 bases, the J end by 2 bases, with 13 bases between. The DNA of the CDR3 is TGCGCCAGCAGACGTCGGGACGGAAACACTGAAGCTTTCTTT. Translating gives CASRRRDGNTEAFF.

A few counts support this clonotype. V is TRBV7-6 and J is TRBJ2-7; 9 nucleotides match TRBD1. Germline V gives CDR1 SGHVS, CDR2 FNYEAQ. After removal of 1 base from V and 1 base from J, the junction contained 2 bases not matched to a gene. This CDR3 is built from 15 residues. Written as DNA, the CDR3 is TGTGCCAGCAGCTTAGAACAGGGGGCTTCCTACGAGCAGTACTTC. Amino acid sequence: CASSLEQGASYEQYF.

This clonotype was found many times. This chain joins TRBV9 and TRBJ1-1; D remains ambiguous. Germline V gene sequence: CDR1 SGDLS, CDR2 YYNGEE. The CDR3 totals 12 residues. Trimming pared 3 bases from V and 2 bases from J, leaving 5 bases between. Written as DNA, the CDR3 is TGTGCCAGCAGCGGCCTAAACACTGAAGCTTTCTTT. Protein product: CASSGLNTEAFF.

CDR3 protein: CASSLRTGGDRGPFYNEQFF. The CDR3, as DNA: TGTGCCAGCAGTTTAAGGACAGGGGGGGACAGGGGGCCGTTCTACAATGAGCAGTTCTTC. The chain links TRBV27 to TRBJ2-1, with 12 bases identical to TRBD1. This CDR3 contains 20 residues. V lost 2 bases and J lost 3; bases outside the gene matches: 14. CDR1 MNHEY and CDR2 SMNVEV come from the germline V gene (reference sequence).

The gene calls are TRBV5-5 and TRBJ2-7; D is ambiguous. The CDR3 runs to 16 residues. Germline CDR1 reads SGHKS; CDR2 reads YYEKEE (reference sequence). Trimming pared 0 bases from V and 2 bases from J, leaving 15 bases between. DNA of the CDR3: TGTGCCAGCAGCTTGGCTCGTCAAACTCAAGCCTACGAGCAGTACTTC. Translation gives CASSLARQTQAYEQYF. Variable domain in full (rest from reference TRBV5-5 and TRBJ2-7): DAGVTQSPTHLIKTRGQQVTLRCSPISGHKSVSWYQQVLGQGPQFIFQYYEKEERGRGNFPDRFSARQFPNYSSELNVNALLLGDSALYLCASSLARQTQAYEQYFGPGTRLTVT.

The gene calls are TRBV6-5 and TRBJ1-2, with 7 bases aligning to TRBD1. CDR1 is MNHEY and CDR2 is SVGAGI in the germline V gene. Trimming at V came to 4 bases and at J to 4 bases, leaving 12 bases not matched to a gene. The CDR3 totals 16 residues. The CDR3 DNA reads TGTGCCAGCAGTTTACACCAGGGACAGAGCCTCTATGGCTACACCTTC. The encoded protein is CASSLHQGQSLYGYTF.

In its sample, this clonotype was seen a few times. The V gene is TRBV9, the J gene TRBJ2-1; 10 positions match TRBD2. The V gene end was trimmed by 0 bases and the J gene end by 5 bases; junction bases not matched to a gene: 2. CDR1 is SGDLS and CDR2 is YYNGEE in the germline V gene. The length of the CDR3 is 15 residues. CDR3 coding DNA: TGTGCCAGCAGCGTAGCTACTAGCGGGAACAATGAGCAGTTCTTC. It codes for CASSVATSGNNEQFF.

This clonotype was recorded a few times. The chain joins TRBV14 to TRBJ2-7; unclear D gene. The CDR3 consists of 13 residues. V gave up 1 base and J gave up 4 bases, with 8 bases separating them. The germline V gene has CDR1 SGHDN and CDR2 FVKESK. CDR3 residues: CASSQVWPYEQYF. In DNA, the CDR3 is TGTGCCAGCAGCCAAGTATGGCCGTACGAGCAGTACTTC.

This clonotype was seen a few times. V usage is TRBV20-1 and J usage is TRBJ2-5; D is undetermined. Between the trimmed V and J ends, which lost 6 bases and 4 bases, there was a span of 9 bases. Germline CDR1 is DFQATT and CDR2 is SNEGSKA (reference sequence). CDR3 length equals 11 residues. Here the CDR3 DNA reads TGCAGTGCCAGACCCCTAGAGACCCAGTACTTC. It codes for CSARPLETQYF.

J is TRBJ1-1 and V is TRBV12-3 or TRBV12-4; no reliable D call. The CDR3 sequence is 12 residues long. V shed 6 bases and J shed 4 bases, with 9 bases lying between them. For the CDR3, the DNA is TGTGCCAGCAGCCTGACTACCACTGAAGCTTTCTTT. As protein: CASSLTTTEAFF.

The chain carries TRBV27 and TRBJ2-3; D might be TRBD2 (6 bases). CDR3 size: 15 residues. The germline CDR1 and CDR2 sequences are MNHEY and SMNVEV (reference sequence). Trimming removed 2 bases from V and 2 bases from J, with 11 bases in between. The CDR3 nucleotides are TGTGCCAGCAGTTTAATAGCGGTCCACACAGATACGCAGTATTTT. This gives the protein CASSLIAVHTDTQYF.

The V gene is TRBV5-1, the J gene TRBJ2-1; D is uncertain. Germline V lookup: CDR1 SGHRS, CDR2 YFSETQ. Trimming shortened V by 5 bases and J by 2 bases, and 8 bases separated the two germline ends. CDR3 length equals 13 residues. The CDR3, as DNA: TGCGCCAGCAGAAGGCAGACCTACAATGAGCAGTTCTTC. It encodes CASRRQTYNEQFF.

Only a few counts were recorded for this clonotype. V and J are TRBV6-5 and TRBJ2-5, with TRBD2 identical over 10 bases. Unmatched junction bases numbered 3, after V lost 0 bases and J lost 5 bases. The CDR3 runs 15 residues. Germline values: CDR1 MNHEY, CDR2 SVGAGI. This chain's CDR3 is CASSYSGTSDETQYF. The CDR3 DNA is TGTGCCAGCAGTTACTCTGGGACTAGCGATGAGACCCAGTACTTC.